Below are 15 T cell receptor beta chains sequenced from a single sample in a study of blood T cell repertoires in COVID-19. Only in-frame clones appear in the TCRdb table, and some are missing; sequencing was by immunoSEQ multiplex PCR. In the table there are fewer than 450,000 clones, roughly 86% of which are singletons. The sequenced sample was PBMCs or T cells enriched from blood (not recorded which). The source of these receptors is a woman aged 40 to 50 with acute COVID-19.

The chain uses TRBV5-1 and TRBJ1-6; D may be TRBD1 (5 bases). Trimming cost V 0 bases and J 8 bases, with 15 bases left between them. There are 16 residues in the CDR3. The germline V gene has CDR1 SGHRS and CDR2 YFSETQ. CDR3 loop: CASSLEVGGWDSPLHF. The CDR3 DNA reads TGCGCCAGCAGCTTGGAGGTCGGGGGTTGGGATTCACCCCTCCACTTT.

This clone showed up just a few times. The rearrangement joins TRBV19 to TRBJ2-1, with D possibly being TRBD2 (5 bases). The CDR3 is 14 amino acids. V was clipped by 6 bases and J by 0 bases, with 9 bases between them. The germline V gene encodes CDR1 LNHDA and CDR2 SQIVND (reference sequence). CDR3 protein: CASRSGSSYNEQFF. DNA for the CDR3: TGTGCCAGTAGATCGGGGAGCTCCTACAATGAGCAGTTCTTC.

Turning to this clone: This sample also contains other DNA sequences that code for the same CDR3. The chain employs TRBV2 and TRBJ1-2; tentative D call: TRBD1 (5 bases). This CDR3 comprises 12 residues. Trimming removed 5 bases at V and 4 bases at J, with 8 bases between. In germline, CDR1 is SNHLY, CDR2 FYNNEI. Here the CDR3 DNA reads TGTGCCAGCAGTTTAGACAGCTATGGCTACACCTTC. This translates into CASSLDSYGYTF.

V is TRBV11-2 and J is TRBJ2-5; D possibly corresponds to TRBD2 (6 bases). Germline CDR1 is SGHAT and CDR2 is FQNNGV. The CDR3 totals 14 residues. The V end was cut by 0 bases, the J end by 7 bases, with 12 bases between. CDR3 coding DNA: TGTGCCAGCAGCTTAGATTCGGGAGATGGGACCCAGTACTTC. It encodes CASSLDSGDGTQYF.

Here the CDR3 reads CASSFGLRGALNEKLFF. CDR3 nucleotides: TGTGCCAGCAGCTTCGGACTACGGGGGGCCCTTAATGAAAAACTGTTTTTT. V and J are TRBV7-8 and TRBJ1-4; maybe TRBD1 (6 bases). Germline loops: CDR1 SGHVS, CDR2 FQNEAQ. Trimming pared 3 bases from V and 4 bases from J, leaving 18 bases between. The CDR3 runs to 17 residues. Based on the CDR3 plus reference TRBV7-8 and TRBJ1-4, the full variable domain is GAGVSQSPRYKVAKRGQDVALRCDPISGHVSLFWYQQALGQGPEFLTYFQNEAQLDKSGLPSDRFFAERPEGSVSTLKIQRTQQEDSAVYLCASSFGLRGALNEKLFFGSGTQLSVL.

This clone was detected ten times or more. The chain uses TRBV6-6 and TRBJ1-6; 8 positions agree with TRBD1. The length of the CDR3 is 14 residues. Germline CDR1 is MNHNY and CDR2 is SVGAGI (reference sequence). V trimming: 0 bases; J trimming: 8 bases; junction bases outside the gene matches: 0. The CDR3 loop is CASSYSDRDSPLHF. CDR3 bases: TGTGCCAGCAGTTACTCGGACAGGGATTCACCCCTCCACTTT.

V usage is TRBV7-9 and J usage is TRBJ1-4; D gene ambiguous. Germline loops: CDR1 SEHNR, CDR2 FQNEAQ (reference sequence). The CDR3 spans 12 residues. Trimming shortened V by 5 bases and J by 5 bases, and 6 bases separated the two germline ends. DNA for the CDR3: TGTGCCAGCAGCCTTATCAATGAAAAACTGTTTTTT. Translating it yields CASSLINEKLFF.

The J gene is TRBJ2-2, the V gene TRBV7-9; the D gene is possibly TRBD1 (6 bases). Germline assignment: CDR1 SEHNR and CDR2 FQNEAQ (reference sequence). Trimming pared 1 base from V and 3 bases from J, leaving 9 bases between. This CDR3 has 15 residues. CDR3 coding DNA: TGTGCCAGCAGCTTAGTATACAGGGACACCGGGGAGCTGTTTTTT. Protein product: CASSLVYRDTGELFF.

V gene TRBV30 combines with J gene TRBJ1-2, with 7 bases identical to TRBD1. Germline V CDR1 and CDR2: GTSNPN, SVGIG (reference sequence). Germline trimming cut 0 bases from V and 0 bases from J; bases unmatched to any gene: 10. This CDR3 comprises 17 residues. In DNA form, the CDR3 reads TGTGCCTGGAGTGTACTCAGGAGGGACAGCTCTAACTATGGCTACACCTTC. Its protein product is CAWSVLRRDSSNYGYTF.

The chain links TRBV3-1 (or the pseudogene TRBV3-2) to TRBJ1-4; D is ambiguous. There are 12 residues in the CDR3. V shed 7 bases and J shed 7 bases, with 10 bases lying between them. Germline assignment: CDR1 LGHDT and CDR2 YNNKEL (reference sequence). The CDR3 region is CASKGESEKLFF. The CDR3 nucleotides read TGTGCCAGCAAGGGAGAGAGTGAAAAACTGTTTTTT.

On this clone itself: The same CDR3 also results from other DNA sequences found in this sample. This chain connects TRBV4-1 to TRBJ2-7; 7 nucleotides match TRBD1. The V gene end was trimmed by 0 bases and the J gene end by 3 bases; junction bases not matched to a gene: 5. This CDR3 comprises 15 residues. CDR1 and CDR2 (germline): MGHRA, YSYEKL. The CDR3 DNA follows: TGCGCCAGCAGCCAAGACCGAGGGGGCGGCTACGAGCAGTACTTC. Translated, it gives CASSQDRGGGYEQYF.

Only a few counts were recorded for this clone. The chain couples TRBV7-9 to TRBJ2-3, with 15 positions matching TRBD2. V dropped 10 bases and J dropped 5; count of bases not matched to a gene: 7. The CDR3 is 15 amino acids. CDR1 is SEHNR, CDR2 FQNEAQ, per germline (reference sequence). CDR3 residues: CAIGTSGGFGDTQYF. The CDR3 nucleotides read TGTGCCATCGGGACTAGCGGGGGGTTTGGAGATACGCAGTATTTT.

The chain employs TRBV4-1 and TRBJ2-3; TRBD2 agrees at 8 bases. CDR3 length: 16 amino acids. Trimming took 1 base from V and 5 from J; bases not matched to a gene: 8. Germline V gene lookup returns CDR1 MGHRA and CDR2 YSYEKL. CDR3 region: CASSQAWAGGRDTQYF. CDR3 nucleotide sequence: TGCGCCAGCAGCCAAGCCTGGGCGGGGGGAAGAGATACGCAGTATTTT.

This sequence joins TRBV25-1 and TRBJ1-2; TRBD1 is a possible D gene (5 bases). Germline V gene data show CDR1 as MGHDK and CDR2 as SYGVNS. There are 15 residues in the CDR3. Trimming removed 0 bases at V and 7 bases at J, with 15 bases between. The CDR3 reads CASSEYRGLAGGYTF. CDR3 in DNA: TGTGCCAGCAGTGAATATCGGGGACTCGCTGGTGGCTACACCTTC.

This clone was observed a single time. The J gene is TRBJ2-1, the V gene TRBV18; 13 bases line up with TRBD2. The CDR3 contains 14 residues. The J segment lost 8 bases and the V segment lost 6 bases, leaving 4 bases of the junction unmatched. Germline values: CDR1 KGHSH, CDR2 LQKENI. DNA for the CDR3: TGTGCCAGCTCCTTCGGACTAGCGGGGGATGAGCAGTTCTTC. As protein: CASSFGLAGDEQFF.